This T cell receptor (beta chain) was identified during a study of control samples from healthy donors and cancer patients. V was trimmed by 4 bases and J by 2 bases, leaving 13 bases between them. The CDR3 spans 14 residues. Germline CDR1 SGHNT, CDR2 YYREEE (reference sequence). This clone was detected only once. Assay: immunoSEQ multiplex PCR; the TCRdb copy retains only in-frame clones and omits some. The sample has some 120,000 clones; about 93% are singletons. The sequence was collected from a man aged 25-45 years in good health. V and J are TRBV5-4 and TRBJ2-7; possible D gene TRBD2, 5 bases. The sequencing sample was made of blood. DNA for the CDR3: TGTGCCAGCAGCCGTCTAGCCTCCCCCTACGAGCAGTACTTC. Translating gives CASSRLASPYEQYF.